This T cell receptor (beta chain) was captured in a study of PD-1 blockade in classical Hodgkin lymphoma. Concerning this clone: What it recognizes is unknown.

Trimming pared 5 bases from V and 5 bases from J, leaving 12 bases between. The CDR3 has 13 residues. The germline V gene has CDR1 SEHNR and CDR2 FQNEAQ (reference sequence). Generated by immunoSEQ multiplex PCR, the TCRdb table keeps only in-frame clones and is missing some. Of some 58,000 clones in the sample, roughly 89% were seen once. Study-wide findings and caveats: Newly diagnosed patients reportedly trailed healthy donors in baseline TCR diversity.

Time point here: cycle 4 day 1 (C4D1), after 6 weeks of nivolumab. Each patient relapsed following autologous stem cell transplantation, and prior brentuximab vedotin exposure differed. Sequenced here: peripheral blood mononuclear cells (PBMCs), sampled before the fourth cycle of nivolumab. The chain recombines TRBV7-9 with TRBJ2-5; a possible D gene is TRBD2 (6 bases). This receptor was taken from a human donor with classical Hodgkin lymphoma. CDR3 region: CASSPVGGETQYF. The CDR3 DNA is TGTGCCAGCAGCCCCGTCGGGGGTGAGACCCAGTACTTC.